This T cell receptor (beta chain) was retrieved from a study of cytomegalovirus exposure and HLA in healthy donors. Whole-study findings and limits: Researchers catalogued under 200 TCR beta chains as cytomegalovirus-associated.

Per germline, CDR1 MNHEY and CDR2 SMNVEV (reference sequence). There are 15 residues in the CDR3. V was shortened by 5 bases and J by 0 bases, with 8 bases between the two germline ends. The PCR made use of 60 Vbeta and 13 Jbeta primers. Clones were read by immunoSEQ multiplex PCR, and TCRdb kept only the in-frame ones, dropping some. This table holds 35,000 to 40,000 clones, just under 75% found once. On this clone itself: Its antigen is not identified.

These donors, healthy bone marrow donors, were studied. Sequenced: PBMCs. This chain uses TRBV27 with TRBJ2-6; D is ambiguous. The sequence came from a man aged 25-45 years in good health and CMV-seronegative. CDR3 nucleotides: TGTGCCAGCAGTGCACCGAGCTCTGGGGCCAACGTCCTGACTTTC. This translates into CASSAPSSGANVLTF. The full variable domain, completed using reference TRBV27 and TRBJ2-6, is EAQVTQNPRYLITVTGKKLTVTCSQNMNHEYMSWYRQDPGLGLRQIYYSMNVEVTDKGDVPEGYKVSRKEKRNFPLILESPSPNQTSLYFCASSAPSSGANVLTFGAGSRLTVL.